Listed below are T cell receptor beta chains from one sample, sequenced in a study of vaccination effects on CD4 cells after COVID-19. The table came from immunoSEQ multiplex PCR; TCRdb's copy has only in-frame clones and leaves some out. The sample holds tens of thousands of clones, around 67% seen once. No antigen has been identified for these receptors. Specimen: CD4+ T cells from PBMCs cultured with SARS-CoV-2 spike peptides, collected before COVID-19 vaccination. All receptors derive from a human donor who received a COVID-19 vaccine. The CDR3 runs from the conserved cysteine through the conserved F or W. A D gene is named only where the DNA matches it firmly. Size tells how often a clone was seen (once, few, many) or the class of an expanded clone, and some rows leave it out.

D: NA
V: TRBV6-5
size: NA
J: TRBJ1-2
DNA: TGTGCCAGCAGCCCCGCGCAGGGTGCTGGCTACACCTTC
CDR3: CASSPAQGAGYTF

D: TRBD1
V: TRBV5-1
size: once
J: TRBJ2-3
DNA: TGCGCCAGCAGTCATGGGACAGCTAGCACAGATACGCAGTATTTT
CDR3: CASSHGTASTDTQYF

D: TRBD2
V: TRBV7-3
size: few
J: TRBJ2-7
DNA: TGTGCCAGCAGCTTAACTAGCGGGGGTTCGGTCCACGAGCAGTACTTC
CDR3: CASSLTSGGSVHEQYF

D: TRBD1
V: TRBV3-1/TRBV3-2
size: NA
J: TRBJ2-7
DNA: TGTGCCAGCAGCCACAGGGGGCAAGAGCAGTACTTC
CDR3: CASSHRGQEQYF

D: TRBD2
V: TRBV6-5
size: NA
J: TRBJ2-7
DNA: TGTGCCAGCACCCGCCAAGCGGGGGGCGGCTACGAGCAGTACTTC
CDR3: CASTRQAGGGYEQYF

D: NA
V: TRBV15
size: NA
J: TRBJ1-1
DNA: TGTGCCACCAGCAGAGGACAGTTGAACACTGAAGCTTTCTTT
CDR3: CATSRGQLNTEAFF

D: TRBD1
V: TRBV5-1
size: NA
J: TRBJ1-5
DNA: TGCGCCAGCAGCCCCGGACAGGGGGTTCAGCCCCAGCATTTT
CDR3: CASSPGQGVQPQHF

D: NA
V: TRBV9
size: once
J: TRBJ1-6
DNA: TGTGCCAGCAGCGGAACAGGGAATTCCTATAATTCACCCCTCCACTTT
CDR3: CASSGTGNSYNSPLHF

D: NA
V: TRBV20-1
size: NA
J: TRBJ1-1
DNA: TGCAGTGCTAGTGGGGCAGTCAACACTGAAGCTTTCTTT
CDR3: CSASGAVNTEAFF

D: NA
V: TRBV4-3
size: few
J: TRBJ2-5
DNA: TGCGCCAGCAGCCAAGATTGGGGCCAGCAAGAGACCCAGTACTTC
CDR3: CASSQDWGQQETQYF

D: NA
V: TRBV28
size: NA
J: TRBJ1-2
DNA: TGTGCCAGCAGACTGAGCGGGACGGGTAACTATGGCTACACCTTC
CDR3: CASRLSGTGNYGYTF

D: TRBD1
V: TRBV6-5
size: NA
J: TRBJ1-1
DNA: TGTGCCAGCAGCCTAAGGACAGGGGGTAACACTGAAGCTTTCTTT
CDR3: CASSLRTGGNTEAFF

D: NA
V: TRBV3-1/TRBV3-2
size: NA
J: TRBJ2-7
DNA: TGTGCCAGCAGCCAAGGCGCCATCAGCTCCTACGAGCAGTACTTC
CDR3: CASSQGAISSYEQYF

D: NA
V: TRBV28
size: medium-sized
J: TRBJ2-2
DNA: TGTGCCAGCAGTTTATCAGGGGACGCCGGGGAGCTGTTTTTT
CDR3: CASSLSGDAGELFF

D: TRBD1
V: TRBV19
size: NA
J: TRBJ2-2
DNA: TGTGCCAGTAGTATAGGGACAGGGTATGCCGGGGAGCTGTTTTTT
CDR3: CASSIGTGYAGELFF

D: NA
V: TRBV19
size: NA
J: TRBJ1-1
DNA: TGTGCCAGTAGTCCACCCCCTAAGTCCTGGAACACTGAAGCTTTCTTT
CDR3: CASSPPPKSWNTEAFF

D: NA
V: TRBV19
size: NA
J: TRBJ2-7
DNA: TGTGCCAGTAGTATAGCCGAGGGACCCTACGAGCAGTACTTC
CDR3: CASSIAEGPYEQYF

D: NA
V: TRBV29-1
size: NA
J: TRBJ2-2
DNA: TGCAGCGTTGCGAGGTACTTGAACACCGGGGAGCTGTTTTTT
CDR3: CSVARYLNTGELFF